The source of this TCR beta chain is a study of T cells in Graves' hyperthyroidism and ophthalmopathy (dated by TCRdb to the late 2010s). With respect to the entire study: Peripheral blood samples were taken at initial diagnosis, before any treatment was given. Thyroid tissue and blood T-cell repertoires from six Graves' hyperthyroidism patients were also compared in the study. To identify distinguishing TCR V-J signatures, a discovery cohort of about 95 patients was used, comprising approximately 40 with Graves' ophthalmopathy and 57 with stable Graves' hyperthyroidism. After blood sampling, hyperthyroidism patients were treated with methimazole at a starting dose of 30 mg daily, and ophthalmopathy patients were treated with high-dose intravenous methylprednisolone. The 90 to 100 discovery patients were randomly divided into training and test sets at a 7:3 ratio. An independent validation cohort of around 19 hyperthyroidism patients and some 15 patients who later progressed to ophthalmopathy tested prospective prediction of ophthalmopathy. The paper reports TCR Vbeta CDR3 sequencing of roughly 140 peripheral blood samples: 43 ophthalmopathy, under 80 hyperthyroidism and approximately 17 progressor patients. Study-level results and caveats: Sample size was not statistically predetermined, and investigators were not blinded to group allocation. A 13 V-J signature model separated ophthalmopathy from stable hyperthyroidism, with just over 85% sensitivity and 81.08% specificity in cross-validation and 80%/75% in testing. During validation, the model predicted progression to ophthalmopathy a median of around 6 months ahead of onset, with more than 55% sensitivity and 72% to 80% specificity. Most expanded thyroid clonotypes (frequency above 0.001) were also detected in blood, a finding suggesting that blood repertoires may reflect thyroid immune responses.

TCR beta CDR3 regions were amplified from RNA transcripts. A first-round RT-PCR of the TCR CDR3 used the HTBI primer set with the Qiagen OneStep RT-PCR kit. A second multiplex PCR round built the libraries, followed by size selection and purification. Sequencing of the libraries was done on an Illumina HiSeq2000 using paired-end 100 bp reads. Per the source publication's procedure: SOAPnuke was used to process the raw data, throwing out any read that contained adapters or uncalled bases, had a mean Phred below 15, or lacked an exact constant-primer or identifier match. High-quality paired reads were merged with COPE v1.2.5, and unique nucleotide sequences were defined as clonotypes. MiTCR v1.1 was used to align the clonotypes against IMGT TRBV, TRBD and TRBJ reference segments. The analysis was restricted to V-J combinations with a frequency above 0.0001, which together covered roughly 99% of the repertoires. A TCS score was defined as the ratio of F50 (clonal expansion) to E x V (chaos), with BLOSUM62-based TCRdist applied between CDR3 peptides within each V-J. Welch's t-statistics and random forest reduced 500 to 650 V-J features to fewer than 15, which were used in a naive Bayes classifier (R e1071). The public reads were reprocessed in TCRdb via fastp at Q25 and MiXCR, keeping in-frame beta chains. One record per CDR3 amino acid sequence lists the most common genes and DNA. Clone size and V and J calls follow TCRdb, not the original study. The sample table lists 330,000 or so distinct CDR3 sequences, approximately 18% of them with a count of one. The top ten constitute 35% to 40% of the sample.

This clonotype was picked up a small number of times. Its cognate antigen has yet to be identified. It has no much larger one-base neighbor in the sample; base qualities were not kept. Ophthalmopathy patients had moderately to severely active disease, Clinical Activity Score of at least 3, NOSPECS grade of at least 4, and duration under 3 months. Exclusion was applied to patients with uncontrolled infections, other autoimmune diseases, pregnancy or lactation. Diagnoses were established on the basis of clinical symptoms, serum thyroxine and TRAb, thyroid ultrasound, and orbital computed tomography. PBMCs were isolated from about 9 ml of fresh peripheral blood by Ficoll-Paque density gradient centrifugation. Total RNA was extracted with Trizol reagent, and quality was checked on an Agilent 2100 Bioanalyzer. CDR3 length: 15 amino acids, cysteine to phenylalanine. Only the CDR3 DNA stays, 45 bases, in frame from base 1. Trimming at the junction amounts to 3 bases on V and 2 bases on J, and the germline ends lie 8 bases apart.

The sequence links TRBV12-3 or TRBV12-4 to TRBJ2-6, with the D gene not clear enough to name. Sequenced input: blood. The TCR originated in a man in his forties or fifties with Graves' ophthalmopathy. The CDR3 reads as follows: CASSLTAPGANVLTF. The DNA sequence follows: TGTGCCAGCAGTTTGACGGCTCCTGGGGCCAACGTCCTGACTTTC.